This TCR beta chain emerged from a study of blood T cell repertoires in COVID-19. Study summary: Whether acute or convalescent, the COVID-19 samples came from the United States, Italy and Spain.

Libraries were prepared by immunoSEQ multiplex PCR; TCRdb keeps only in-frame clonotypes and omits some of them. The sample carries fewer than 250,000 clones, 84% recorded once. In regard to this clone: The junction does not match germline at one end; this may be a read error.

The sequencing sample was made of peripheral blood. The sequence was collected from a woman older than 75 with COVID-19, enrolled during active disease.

The CDR3 protein is CASTLEGQGASGEKLFF. Here the CDR3 DNA reads TGCGCCAGCACCTTGGAGGGACAGGGGGCGTCGGGCGAAAAACTGTTTTTT. J is TRBJ1-4 and V is TRBV5-1, with 12 nucleotides matching TRBD1. Germline CDR1 is SGHRS and CDR2 is YFSETQ. The CDR3 spans 17 residues.